What follows describes a single T cell receptor beta chain. Its antigen is unknown. Looked up from germline, CDR1 is SGHKS and CDR2 is YYEKEE (reference sequence). The CDR3 has 16 residues. Trimming took 1 base from V and 4 from J; bases not matched to a gene: 9. TCRdb reprocessed the 5' RACE reads with MiXCR, giving one entry per CDR3 protein. The repertoire holds 150,000 to 200,000 distinct CDR3 sequences, with more than 14% as singletons. The data are from a study of T-cell memory formation after mild COVID-19. For the study at large: The two donors had largely donor-specific TCR clusters.

General study points: Pre-infection memory held some responding clones, suggesting pre-existing cross-reactive T cells responded. Day 15 to 85 contractors were CD4/CD8 balanced; later expanders leaned CD4+. A second wave of clones peaked on day 37, and their SARS-CoV-2 specificity went unconfirmed.

Sequencing input: PBMCs or a T cell subset sorted from them (not recorded which). This TCR derives from an adult woman who had mild COVID-19 (a few samples of this study predate the infection). Cell type and time point are not known. The V call is TRBV5-5, the J call TRBJ1-1; 8 bases line up with TRBD1. The CDR3 here is CASSLSSQGAITEAFF. The DNA for the CDR3 is TGTGCCAGCAGCTTGTCGTCCCAGGGGGCCATCACTGAAGCTTTCTTT.